Sequencing of this T cell receptor (beta chain) was carried out in a study of blood T cells in healthy people across ages. The total RNA that was extracted per sample amounted to at least 5 micrograms. The authors ran a second PCR of about 6 to 11 cycles using a sample-barcoded 5' primer and a J-beta primer mix. Template switching added a 12-random-nucleotide identifier to every cDNA molecule. Each CDR3 protein is one row after TCRdb ran MiXCR on the 5' RACE reads. The table lists 750,000 to 950,000 distinct CDR3 sequences, around 29% of them singletons, with roughly 10% in the top ten. The CDR3 extends over 13 amino acids. CDR1 is SNHLY, CDR2 FYNNEI, per germline. The germline V and J ends were trimmed by 7 bases and 5 bases, with 13 bases remaining between them. This sample was shared with a second study, whose subject was T cells of mothers and their children. That work states: The yield was over 8.5 million TCR beta CDR3 reads from each mother and a few million from each child. Relative to unrelated pairs, biologically related mother-child dyads exhibited marginally greater, non-significant overlap.

Sequencing was done on a sample of blood. The V gene is TRBV2, the J gene TRBJ2-3, with unresolved D. The sequence was collected from a woman aged 40 to 50 in good health. The CDR3, as DNA: TGTGCCAGCAATCCAGCAAGAGGAGATACGCAGTATTTT. Protein: CASNPARGDTQYF. The whole variable domain, filled in from reference TRBV2 and TRBJ2-3, reads EPEVTQTPSHQVTQMGQEVILRCVPISNHLYFYWYRQILGQKVEFLVSFYNNEISEKSEIFDDQFSVERPDGSNFTLKIRSTKLEDSAMYFCASNPARGDTQYFGPGTRLTVL.